This T cell receptor (beta chain) was profiled in a study of shared clonotypes between healthy human individuals. Across the study: Every donor yielded three CD4 naive, three CD4 memory, two CD8 naive and one CD8 memory plate.

Study results and limitations: Richness estimates generally favored naive over memory subsets.

V gave up 1 base and J gave up 5 bases, with 12 bases separating them. Germline V gene data show CDR1 as ENHRY and CDR2 as SYGVKD. The CDR3 runs 15 residues. Comments on this clone: What it binds is not known.

Naive CD8 cells comprised CD45RO-negative, CCR7-positively selected cells, excluding terminally differentiated effector memory CD45RA+ cells. The repertoire was sequenced with immunoSEQ multiplex PCR; TCRdb's copy has only in-frame clones and lacks some. The sample includes over 2,000,000 clones, just over 90% of them seen just once. The clonotype was recovered from a man between 18 and 29 years old in good health. Some clones in this sample may be carry-over from other donors' samples. The sequencing sample was made of naive CD8+ T cells from PBMCs. The V and J genes are TRBV10-3 and TRBJ2-1; D may correspond to TRBD1 or TRBD2 (5 bases each). CDR3 residues: CAISEWDAWNNEQFF. The DNA for the CDR3 is TGTGCCATCAGTGAGTGGGACGCATGGAACAATGAGCAGTTCTTC.